A selection of T cell receptor beta chains follows, all from one sample in a study of blood T cell repertoires in COVID-19. Some clones are missing from TCRdb's copy, which holds only in-frame ones; the method was immunoSEQ multiplex PCR. The profile covers about 180,000 clones, with just under 80% appearing a single time and around 7% taken by the ten largest. Input material: peripheral blood. These receptors all stem from a man aged 65-85 years with active or convalescent COVID-19. The CDR3 runs from the conserved cysteine through the conserved F or W. The order of the fields is D gene, J gene, CDR3 length, clone size, V gene, CDR3 protein, CDR3 DNA. D genes are given only for firm matches. Not all rows give a size; the values are once, few, many and, for expanded clones, a class.

d_gene: TRBD1
j_gene: TRBJ1-1
len: 11
abundance: .
v_gene: TRBV5-5
CDR3aa: CASSSRDRVLF
CDR3nt: TGTGCCAGCAGCTCCCGGGACAGAGTTCTCTTT

d_gene: .
j_gene: TRBJ2-3
len: 21
abundance: .
v_gene: TRBV21-1
CDR3aa: CASSNCGSPRPPHRGTDTQYF
CDR3nt: TGTGCCAGCAGCAATTGCGGTTCTCCTAGGCCCCCCCATCGAGGCACAGATACGCAGTATTTT

d_gene: TRBD2
j_gene: TRBJ2-5
len: 15
abundance: .
v_gene: TRBV29-1
CDR3aa: CSAGGLGSGQETQYF
CDR3nt: TGCAGCGCGGGGGGTCTGGGAAGCGGCCAAGAGACCCAGTACTTC

d_gene: .
j_gene: TRBJ2-3
len: 14
abundance: .
v_gene: TRBV24-1
CDR3aa: CATSDVGGTDTQYF
CDR3nt: TGTGCCACCAGCGATGTAGGGGGCACAGATACGCAGTATTTT

d_gene: TRBD2
j_gene: TRBJ2-7
len: 17
abundance: .
v_gene: TRBV29-1
CDR3aa: CSGIRLAGGPSGGEQYF
CDR3nt: TGCAGCGGCATTCGACTAGCGGGAGGGCCCTCTGGTGGTGAGCAGTACTTC

d_gene: .
j_gene: TRBJ2-3
len: 16
abundance: .
v_gene: TRBV21-1
CDR3aa: CASSNSGTGATDTQYF
CDR3nt: TGTGCCAGCAGCAACTCCGGGACAGGGGCGACAGATACGCAGTATTTT

d_gene: TRBD1
j_gene: TRBJ2-2
len: 14
abundance: .
v_gene: TRBV5-1
CDR3aa: CASGGQGDTGELFF
CDR3nt: TGCGCCAGCGGGGGACAGGGAGACACCGGGGAGCTGTTTTTT

d_gene: TRBD1
j_gene: TRBJ1-4
len: 14
abundance: .
v_gene: TRBV6-6
CDR3aa: CASSYGTGVEKLFF
CDR3nt: TGTGCCAGCAGTTACGGGACAGGGGTGGAAAAACTGTTTTTT

d_gene: .
j_gene: TRBJ2-3
len: 15
abundance: few
v_gene: TRBV18
CDR3aa: CASSRDLPSTDTQYF
CDR3nt: TGTGCCAGCTCACGGGACTTACCTAGCACAGATACGCAGTATTTT

d_gene: TRBD1
j_gene: TRBJ1-3
len: 15
abundance: few
v_gene: TRBV4-1
CDR3aa: CASSQGPGGGNTIYF
CDR3nt: TGCGCCAGCAGCCAAGGACCAGGGGGTGGAAACACCATATATTTT

d_gene: TRBD2
j_gene: TRBJ2-3
len: 17
abundance: .
v_gene: TRBV9
CDR3aa: CASSRTSGYSRPDTQYF
CDR3nt: TGTGCCAGCAGCCGGACTAGCGGGTATAGTCGTCCAGATACGCAGTATTTT

d_gene: .
j_gene: TRBJ1-2
len: 11
abundance: once
v_gene: TRBV18
CDR3aa: CASSQRGGYTF
CDR3nt: TGTGCCAGCTCACAAAGGGGTGGCTACACCTTC

d_gene: TRBD1
j_gene: TRBJ1-6
len: 14
abundance: few
v_gene: TRBV5-6
CDR3aa: CASSLSGGWSPLHF
CDR3nt: TGTGCCAGCAGCTTGTCAGGGGGTTGGTCACCCCTCCACTTT

d_gene: .
j_gene: TRBJ1-1
len: 13
abundance: .
v_gene: TRBV25-1
CDR3aa: CASSVQKNTEAFF
CDR3nt: TGTGCCAGCAGTGTCCAAAAGAACACTGAAGCTTTCTTT

d_gene: TRBD1
j_gene: TRBJ1-6
len: 17
abundance: .
v_gene: TRBV3-1/TRBV3-2
CDR3aa: CASSQDTGGDVASPLHF
CDR3nt: TGTGCCAGCAGCCAGGACACAGGGGGCGACGTGGCCTCACCCCTCCACTTT

d_gene: .
j_gene: TRBJ1-5
len: 16
abundance: .
v_gene: TRBV2
CDR3aa: CASSEFGGKRDQPQHF
CDR3nt: TGTGCCAGCAGTGAATTCGGGGGGAAACGGGATCAGCCCCAGCATTTT

d_gene: .
j_gene: TRBJ2-4
len: 16
abundance: .
v_gene: TRBV11-2
CDR3aa: CASSSPLGLAKNIQYF
CDR3nt: TGTGCCAGCAGCTCTCCCTTGGGGCTAGCCAAAAACATTCAGTACTTC

d_gene: TRBD1
j_gene: TRBJ2-2
len: 14
abundance: .
v_gene: TRBV29-1
CDR3aa: CSAPGQGETGELFF
CDR3nt: TGCAGCGCCCCGGGACAGGGGGAAACCGGGGAGCTGTTTTTT

d_gene: .
j_gene: TRBJ1-4
len: 15
abundance: .
v_gene: TRBV9
CDR3aa: CASSVGEQPNEKLFF
CDR3nt: TGTGCCAGCAGCGTAGGAGAACAGCCTAATGAAAAACTGTTTTTT

d_gene: .
j_gene: TRBJ1-2
len: 14
abundance: .
v_gene: TRBV30
CDR3aa: CAWSVLSLVDGYTF
CDR3nt: TGTGCCTGGAGTGTACTATCCTTAGTCGATGGCTACACCTTC

d_gene: TRBD1
j_gene: TRBJ1-2
len: 14
abundance: .
v_gene: TRBV5-1
CDR3aa: CASSSGTGRYGYTF
CDR3nt: TGCGCCAGCAGCTCGGGGACAGGGCGCTATGGCTACACCTTC

d_gene: .
j_gene: TRBJ1-3
len: 15
abundance: .
v_gene: TRBV29-1
CDR3aa: CSVEDRRQTGNTIYF
CDR3nt: TGCAGCGTTGAAGATAGGAGACAGACTGGAAACACCATATATTTT

d_gene: TRBD1
j_gene: TRBJ2-6
len: 20
abundance: few
v_gene: TRBV9
CDR3aa: CASSVRAGGQEFSGANVLTF
CDR3nt: TGTGCCAGCAGCGTAAGGGCAGGGGGACAGGAGTTCTCTGGGGCCAACGTCCTGACTTTC

d_gene: TRBD2
j_gene: TRBJ2-1
len: 14
abundance: .
v_gene: TRBV2
CDR3aa: CATLATSGNNEQFF
CDR3nt: TGTGCCACCCTGGCTACTAGCGGGAACAATGAGCAGTTCTTC

d_gene: .
j_gene: TRBJ1-2
len: 16
abundance: .
v_gene: TRBV4-3
CDR3aa: CASSQDRREVWGGYTF
CDR3nt: TGCGCCAGCAGCCAAGATAGGAGGGAGGTTTGGGGTGGCTACACCTTC

d_gene: .
j_gene: TRBJ1-1
len: 13
abundance: .
v_gene: TRBV5-4
CDR3aa: CASSGGDFPEAFF
CDR3nt: TGTGCCAGCAGTGGAGGGGATTTTCCTGAAGCTTTCTTT

d_gene: TRBD1
j_gene: TRBJ2-5
len: 14
abundance: .
v_gene: TRBV5-8
CDR3aa: CASSLNTGEETQYF
CDR3nt: TGTGCCAGCAGCTTAAACACAGGGGAAGAGACCCAGTACTTC

d_gene: .
j_gene: TRBJ1-2
len: 13
abundance: .
v_gene: TRBV12-3/TRBV12-4
CDR3aa: CASSLDTVYGYTF
CDR3nt: TGTGCCAGCAGTCTCGACACGGTCTATGGCTACACCTTC

d_gene: TRBD1
j_gene: TRBJ2-2
len: 16
abundance: .
v_gene: TRBV10-3
CDR3aa: CAISESTGDLTGELFF
CDR3nt: TGTGCCATCAGTGAGTCAACAGGGGACCTCACCGGGGAGCTGTTTTTT

d_gene: TRBD1
j_gene: TRBJ1-1
len: 16
abundance: .
v_gene: TRBV18
CDR3aa: CASSQTAGGMGTEAFF
CDR3nt: TGTGCCAGCTCACAAACCGCAGGGGGCATGGGCACTGAAGCTTTCTTT

d_gene: .
j_gene: TRBJ1-2
len: 15
abundance: .
v_gene: TRBV4-2
CDR3aa: CASSQDSPLPYGYTF
CDR3nt: TGTGCCAGCAGCCAAGATTCTCCACTTCCCTATGGCTACACCTTC

d_gene: .
j_gene: TRBJ1-4
len: 13
abundance: .
v_gene: TRBV6-5
CDR3aa: CASRVGGDEKLFF
CDR3nt: TGTGCCAGCAGGGTAGGAGGAGACGAAAAACTGTTTTTT

d_gene: .
j_gene: TRBJ1-1
len: 12
abundance: .
v_gene: TRBV29-1
CDR3aa: CSVGEGGTEAFF
CDR3nt: TGCAGCGTTGGGGAGGGTGGGACTGAAGCTTTCTTT

d_gene: TRBD2
j_gene: TRBJ2-1
len: 18
abundance: .
v_gene: TRBV5-4
CDR3aa: CASSLEAGGFSSYNEQFF
CDR3nt: TGTGCCAGCAGCTTGGAAGCGGGGGGATTCAGCTCCTACAATGAGCAGTTCTTC

d_gene: .
j_gene: TRBJ2-1
len: 15
abundance: .
v_gene: TRBV5-1
CDR3aa: CASSLAMTGYNEQFF
CDR3nt: TGCGCCAGCAGCTTGGCAATGACAGGTTACAATGAGCAGTTCTTC

d_gene: TRBD1
j_gene: TRBJ2-5
len: 16
abundance: .
v_gene: TRBV2
CDR3aa: CASSEAPGTGGETQYF
CDR3nt: TGTGCCAGCAGTGAGGCCCCGGGGACAGGGGGAGAGACCCAGTACTTC

d_gene: TRBD2
j_gene: TRBJ2-3
len: 20
abundance: once
v_gene: TRBV4-1
CDR3aa: CASSQPGLAGGRWSTDTQYF
CDR3nt: TGCGCCAGCAGCCAGCCAGGACTAGCGGGAGGGCGTTGGAGCACAGATACGCAGTATTTT

d_gene: TRBD1
j_gene: TRBJ1-2
len: 14
abundance: .
v_gene: TRBV19
CDR3aa: CASTTPGQGYGYTF
CDR3nt: TGTGCCAGTACCACCCCCGGACAGGGGTATGGCTACACCTTC

d_gene: .
j_gene: TRBJ1-1
len: 13
abundance: few
v_gene: TRBV19
CDR3aa: CASSIPLNTEAFF
CDR3nt: TGTGCCAGTAGTATTCCCTTGAACACTGAAGCTTTCTTT

d_gene: TRBD2
j_gene: TRBJ2-2
len: 16
abundance: .
v_gene: TRBV9
CDR3aa: CASSVEAGGRTGELFF
CDR3nt: TGTGCCAGCAGCGTAGAAGCGGGGGGGCGCACCGGGGAGCTGTTTTTT

d_gene: TRBD1
j_gene: TRBJ2-1
len: 14
abundance: .
v_gene: TRBV29-1
CDR3aa: CSVDGWTGVNEQFF
CDR3nt: TGCAGCGTTGATGGGTGGACAGGGGTCAATGAGCAGTTCTTC

d_gene: .
j_gene: TRBJ1-1
len: 10
abundance: .
v_gene: TRBV29-1
CDR3aa: CSGVSSEAFF
CDR3nt: TGCAGCGGAGTATCGTCTGAGGCTTTCTTT

d_gene: TRBD2
j_gene: TRBJ2-3
len: 17
abundance: .
v_gene: TRBV11-3
CDR3aa: CASSYQIGTSGGDTQYF
CDR3nt: TGTGCCAGCAGCTACCAGATCGGGACTAGCGGCGGGGATACGCAGTATTTT

d_gene: .
j_gene: TRBJ1-3
len: 15
abundance: .
v_gene: TRBV18
CDR3aa: CASSLLDTSGNTIYF
CDR3nt: TGTGCCAGCTCACTCTTGGACACCTCTGGAAACACCATATATTTT

d_gene: .
j_gene: TRBJ2-3
len: 16
abundance: .
v_gene: TRBV7-2
CDR3aa: CASSLAGALSTDTQYF
CDR3nt: TGTGCCAGCAGCTTAGCAGGGGCCCTAAGCACAGATACGCAGTATTTT

d_gene: .
j_gene: TRBJ1-5
len: 18
abundance: many
v_gene: TRBV5-5
CDR3aa: CASPPGGSKGYSNQPQHF
CDR3nt: TGTGCCAGCCCCCCCGGGGGGTCTAAGGGCTATAGCAATCAGCCCCAGCATTTT

d_gene: TRBD1
j_gene: TRBJ1-2
len: 15
abundance: .
v_gene: TRBV14
CDR3aa: CASSPHMTGVGGYTF
CDR3nt: TGTGCCAGCAGCCCCCATATGACAGGGGTTGGTGGCTACACCTTC

d_gene: TRBD1
j_gene: TRBJ2-1
len: 14
abundance: .
v_gene: TRBV5-6
CDR3aa: CASSLGTGVREQFF
CDR3nt: TGTGCCAGCAGCTTAGGGACAGGGGTTCGGGAGCAGTTCTTC

d_gene: .
j_gene: TRBJ1-6
len: 13
abundance: once
v_gene: TRBV4-1
CDR3aa: CASSLERVSPLHF
CDR3nt: TGCGCCAGCAGCCTCGAGCGGGTTTCACCCCTCCACTTT

d_gene: TRBD1
j_gene: TRBJ2-2
len: 16
abundance: few
v_gene: TRBV7-2
CDR3aa: CASSPTTGGAVGELFF
CDR3nt: TGTGCCAGCAGCCCCACCACAGGGGGCGCGGTCGGGGAGCTGTTTTTT

d_gene: .
j_gene: TRBJ2-2
len: 16
abundance: .
v_gene: TRBV6-5
CDR3aa: CASSSASAANTGELFF
CDR3nt: TGTGCCAGCAGTTCAGCCTCGGCGGCGAACACCGGGGAGCTGTTTTTT

d_gene: .
j_gene: TRBJ2-1
len: 12
abundance: .
v_gene: TRBV9
CDR3aa: CASSGVFNEQFF
CDR3nt: TGTGCCAGCAGCGGCGTATTCAATGAGCAGTTCTTC

d_gene: TRBD1
j_gene: TRBJ1-1
len: 14
abundance: .
v_gene: TRBV2
CDR3aa: CASIADRGVPEAFF
CDR3nt: TGTGCCAGCATTGCCGACAGGGGCGTCCCTGAAGCTTTCTTT

d_gene: TRBD1
j_gene: TRBJ2-5
len: 16
abundance: .
v_gene: TRBV6-5
CDR3aa: CASSYFPTGWRETQYF
CDR3nt: TGTGCCAGCAGTTACTTCCCGACAGGGTGGCGAGAGACCCAGTACTTC

d_gene: TRBD2
j_gene: TRBJ2-3
len: 16
abundance: .
v_gene: TRBV3-1/TRBV3-2
CDR3aa: CASSLWTSGDGDTQYF
CDR3nt: TGTGCCAGCAGCCTCTGGACTAGCGGGGACGGGGATACGCAGTATTTT

d_gene: TRBD1
j_gene: TRBJ1-2
len: 15
abundance: .
v_gene: TRBV18
CDR3aa: CASSPRTGENYGYTF
CDR3nt: TGTGCCAGCTCACCCAGGACAGGCGAGAACTATGGCTACACCTTC

d_gene: TRBD1
j_gene: TRBJ2-7
len: 15
abundance: .
v_gene: TRBV28
CDR3aa: CASRTPPGQGYEQYF
CDR3nt: TGTGCCAGCAGAACCCCTCCGGGACAGGGCTACGAGCAGTACTTC

d_gene: .
j_gene: TRBJ2-3
len: 14
abundance: .
v_gene: TRBV7-2
CDR3aa: CASRENRLADTQYF
CDR3nt: TGTGCCAGCAGAGAAAACAGGCTGGCAGATACGCAGTATTTT